Each of the 8 T cell receptor beta chains below was sequenced from the same sample in a study of metastatic and nonmetastatic thyroid tumors. Treatment of any kind had been given to no patient before thyroid surgery. TCRdb re-called the PCR reads through MiXCR. This repertoire shows about 15,000 clones, approximately 30% found once; its top ten account for 10% to 15%. The sequenced material came from tumor tissue. The receptors derive from a male donor with papillary thyroid cancer or a benign thyroid nodule (not recorded which). Some clones in this sample may be carry-over from other donors' samples.

The CDR3 DNA sequence: TGTGCCAGCAGCCCCACAACCTACCAGGGGCGGTATGGCTACACCTTC. Protein sequence: CASSPTTYQGRYGYTF. The J gene is TRBJ1-2, the V gene TRBV11-2, with D perhaps matching TRBD1 (6 bases). Trimming removed 5 bases from V and 5 bases from J, with 21 bases in between. The germline V gene encodes CDR1 SGHAT and CDR2 FQNNGV. This CDR3 has 16 residues. Filled out from reference TRBV11-2 and TRBJ1-2, the complete variable domain reads EAGVAQSPRYKIIEKRQSVAFWCNPISGHATLYWYQQILGQGPKLLIQFQNNGVVDDSQLPKDRFSAERLKGVDSTLKIQPAKLEDSAVYLCASSPTTYQGRYGYTFGSGTRLTVV.

This chain links TRBV11-2 with TRBJ2-1; perhaps D is TRBD1 or TRBD2 (5 bases each). CDR1 is SGHAT, CDR2 FQNNGV, per germline. The V end was cut by 4 bases, the J end by 8 bases, with 24 bases between. CDR3 size: 17 residues. The chain's CDR3 is CASSSPLGGGGFDEQFF. The DNA of the CDR3 is TGTGCCAGCAGCTCACCTCTTGGGGGTGGGGGTTTCGATGAGCAGTTCTTC. Variable domain in full (rest from reference TRBV11-2 and TRBJ2-1): EAGVAQSPRYKIIEKRQSVAFWCNPISGHATLYWYQQILGQGPKLLIQFQNNGVVDDSQLPKDRFSAERLKGVDSTLKIQPAKLEDSAVYLCASSSPLGGGGFDEQFFGPGTRLTVL.

This clone has just a few counts. The V call is TRBV6-1, the J call TRBJ1-6; a weak D match, TRBD1 (5 bases). CDR3 length equals 13 residues. Germline V gene data show CDR1 as MNHNS and CDR2 as SASEGT. Trimming took 8 bases from V and 7 from J, leaving 12 bases between them. CDR3 DNA sequence: TGTGCCAGCCGACGGGGCTCGAATTCACCCCTCCACTTT. Amino acids: CASRRGSNSPLHF.

The chain couples TRBV30 to TRBJ1-6; maybe TRBD1 (5 bases). The CDR3 sequence is 14 residues long. CDR1 and CDR2 (germline): GTSNPN, SVGIG (reference sequence). Trimming pared 0 bases from V and 6 bases from J, leaving 9 bases between. The CDR3 here is CAWSVDRINSPLHF. Written as DNA, the CDR3 is TGTGCCTGGAGTGTAGACAGAATTAATTCACCCCTCCACTTT.

Here the CDR3 reads CSARDLQGGTDTQYF. CDR3 sequence (DNA): TGCAGTGCTAGAGATCTACAGGGCGGCACAGATACGCAGTATTTT. This chain links TRBV20-1 with TRBJ2-3; D perhaps matches TRBD1 (6 bases). Germline lookup yields CDR1 DFQATT and CDR2 SNEGSKA (reference sequence). The length of the CDR3 is 15 residues. Trimming took 0 bases from V and 1 from J, leaving 11 bases between them.

The chain carries TRBV11-2 and TRBJ2-2; no clear D. Germline V gives CDR1 SGHAT, CDR2 FQNNGV. The V end lost 0 bases, the J end lost 7 bases, and 12 bases lay between the germline ends. CDR3 length: 15 amino acids. CDR3 nucleotides: TGTGCCAGCAGCTTAGAAACCTCCTGGATCGGGGAGCTGTTTTTT. It encodes CASSLETSWIGELFF. Supplemented by reference TRBV11-2 and TRBJ2-2, the full variable domain reads EAGVAQSPRYKIIEKRQSVAFWCNPISGHATLYWYQQILGQGPKLLIQFQNNGVVDDSQLPKDRFSAERLKGVDSTLKIQPAKLEDSAVYLCASSLETSWIGELFFGEGSRLTVL.

This clone occurred a few times. The V and J genes are TRBV6-1 and TRBJ2-7; 8 nucleotides align to TRBD1. The CDR3 totals 14 residues. CDR1 and CDR2 from the germline V gene are MNHNS and SASEGT. V was pared by 3 bases and J by 3 bases, with 4 bases of the junction left unmatched. CDR3 sequence (DNA): TGTGCCAGCAGTGAGACGGACAGGGTCTACGAGCAGTACTTC. This gives the protein CASSETDRVYEQYF.

This clone counts as medium-sized (0.01 to 0.1%). The chain joins TRBV10-3 to TRBJ2-3; 8 nucleotides agree with TRBD1. The CDR3 covers 17 residues. Germline V gene sequence: CDR1 ENHRY, CDR2 SYGVKD. The junction had 12 bases not matched to a gene; V was cut back by 6 bases and J by 1 base. CDR3 sequence reads: CAISQATGQGRTDTQYF. Here the CDR3 DNA reads TGTGCCATCAGCCAGGCTACTGGACAGGGCCGCACAGATACGCAGTATTTT.